These 28 T cell receptor beta chains were sequenced from one sample in a study of shared clonotypes between healthy human individuals. Clones were sequenced by immunoSEQ multiplex PCR, and TCRdb holds only the in-frame ones, with some missing. The sample holds hundreds of thousands of clones, 70% to 75% seen once. The sequenced sample was memory CD4+ T cells sorted from blood. The subset: CD45RA-negative fraction. The receptor source for this set is a man younger than 45 in good health.

The chain combines TRBV5-1 with TRBJ2-3; 10 positions match TRBD2. The J segment lost 4 bases and the V segment lost 4 bases, leaving 3 bases of the junction unmatched. The CDR3 totals 14 residues. Germline V gene data show CDR1 as SGHRS and CDR2 as YFSETQ. The CDR3: CASSTGLAADTQYF. The CDR3 coding sequence is TGCGCCAGCAGCACCGGACTAGCGGCAGATACGCAGTATTTT.

This chain links TRBV6-9 with TRBJ1-2; possibly TRBD1 for D (6 bases). V was shortened by 6 bases and J by 8 bases, with 13 bases between the two germline ends. Per the germline V gene, CDR1 is MNHGY and CDR2 is SVAAGI. CDR3 size: 12 residues. As DNA, the CDR3 is TGTGCCAGCAGCTTCAGGGGAGGGGGCTACACCTTC. Translating gives CASSFRGGGYTF.

This rearrangement joins TRBV5-4 to TRBJ2-2; D gene ambiguous. The CDR3 contains 13 residues. The germline CDR1 and CDR2 sequences are SGHNT and YYREEE (reference sequence). Trimming left V 2 bases short and J 7 bases short, with 9 bases between. CDR3 in amino acids: CASSLFLIGELFF. The CDR3 DNA sequence: TGTGCCAGCAGCTTATTCCTAATCGGGGAGCTGTTTTTT. The full variable domain, completed using reference TRBV5-4 and TRBJ2-2, is ETGVTQSPTHLIKTRGQQVTLRCSSQSGHNTVSWYQQALGQGPQFIFQYYREEENGRGNFPPRFSGLQFPNYSSELNVNALELDDSALYLCASSLFLIGELFFGEGSRLTVL.

This clone was counted between two and nine times. The chain combines TRBV19 with TRBJ2-3, with 10 bases matching TRBD2. The junction had 1 base not matched to a gene; V was cut back by 6 bases and J by 4 bases. The CDR3 has 13 amino acids. Germline values: CDR1 LNHDA, CDR2 SQIVND (reference sequence). CDR3: CASRLAGADTQYF. The CDR3 coding sequence is TGTGCCAGTAGGCTAGCGGGAGCAGATACGCAGTATTTT.

This clone has a single count. This chain connects TRBV27 to TRBJ1-1; tentative D call: TRBD1 (6 bases). V was pared by 2 bases and J by 4 bases, with 20 bases between. Germline V gene data show CDR1 as MNHEY and CDR2 as SMNVEV (reference sequence). The CDR3 consists of 17 residues. CDR3 nucleotide sequence: TGTGCCAGCAGTTTAGGGGCCGGGACATATCGGATCACTGAAGCTTTCTTT. Translated: CASSLGAGTYRITEAFF.

This clone was counted once. The chain joins TRBV6-1 to TRBJ2-4, with D hard to call. Trimming took 2 bases from V and 1 from J, leaving 6 bases between them. Germline V gene lookup returns CDR1 MNHNS and CDR2 SASEGT. This CDR3 comprises 14 residues. The CDR3 bases are TGTGCCAGCAGTGAACTCGTGGCCAAAAACATTCAGTACTTC. Translating gives CASSELVAKNIQYF.

This chain links TRBV13 with TRBJ2-3; a possible D gene is TRBD2 (5 bases). CDR3 length: 13 amino acids. Germline CDR1 and CDR2: PRHDT and FYEKMQ (reference sequence). With 6 bases removed from V and 6 bases from J, the gap between germline ends came to 13 bases. The CDR3 DNA reads as TGTGCCAGCAGTTACACTAGAGGGGATACGCAGTATTTT. Amino acid sequence: CASSYTRGDTQYF.

V gene TRBV29-1 combines with J gene TRBJ1-4; tentative D call: TRBD1 (5 bases). This CDR3 has 14 residues. Deletions cut 4 bases from V and 5 bases from J, with 14 bases between. Germline CDR1 is SQVTM and CDR2 is ANQGSEA. For the CDR3, the DNA is TGCAGCGTTGGGTCGGGGCGGGGGAATGAAAAACTGTTTTTT. It specifies CSVGSGRGNEKLFF.

This chain links TRBV7-3 with TRBJ2-2; TRBD2 agrees at 15 bases. Germline V gene data show CDR1 as SGHTA and CDR2 as FQGTGA. Trimming cost V 6 bases and J 0 bases; bases outside gene matches: 8. This CDR3 comprises 19 residues. The CDR3 sequence: CASRRTGTSGRSNTGELFF. The CDR3 DNA reads as TGTGCCAGCAGGCGAACTGGGACTAGCGGGAGGTCGAACACCGGGGAGCTGTTTTTT.

The chain carries TRBV19 and TRBJ2-5, with D unclear. Germline values: CDR1 LNHDA, CDR2 SQIVND (reference sequence). The CDR3 sequence is 14 residues long. V was trimmed by 5 bases and J by 7 bases, leaving 17 bases between them. The CDR3 region has the DNA TGTGCCAGTAGTCCCCGGACCGAATTTGGGACCCAGTACTTC. It codes for CASSPRTEFGTQYF.

This chain uses TRBV9 with TRBJ2-2; D unresolved. The CDR3 sequence is 16 residues long. V lost 4 bases to trimming and J lost 1 base, with 14 bases between them. Germline CDR1 reads SGDLS; CDR2 reads YYNGEE. Here the CDR3 reads CASSLRPDWNTGELFF. In nucleotides, the CDR3 is TGTGCCAGCAGCCTCCGACCCGATTGGAACACCGGGGAGCTGTTTTTT.

The chain combines TRBV7-4 with TRBJ1-2; D gene uncertain. Germline CDR1 reads SGHVT; CDR2 reads SQSDAQ. Trimming cost V 5 bases and J 4 bases, with 11 bases left between them. The CDR3 sequence is 13 residues long. The CDR3 nucleotides read TGTGCCAGCAGCCCGGCCGGGCCCTATGGCTACACCTTC. This translates into CASSPAGPYGYTF.

Only a few counts were recorded for this clone. The chain joins TRBV5-1 to TRBJ2-1; 9 bases map to TRBD2. V trimming: 4 bases; J trimming: 14 bases; junction bases outside the gene matches: 16. This CDR3 spans 15 amino acids. Germline CDR1 reads SGHRS; CDR2 reads YFSETQ. CDR3 DNA: TGCGCCAGCAGCCCCGTTGGGGCTAGCGGGAATAGAGAGTTCTTC. It encodes CASSPVGASGNREFF.

The chain couples TRBV5-1 to TRBJ1-4; D is unresolved. Trimming cost V 0 bases and J 0 bases, with 9 bases left between them. The CDR3 covers 16 residues. CDR1 is SGHRS and CDR2 is YFSETQ in the germline V gene. In DNA form, the CDR3 reads TGCGCCAGCAGCTTGGGAGCTATTTCAACTAATGAAAAACTGTTTTTT. Protein sequence: CASSLGAISTNEKLFF.

This clone was counted between two and nine times. The rearrangement joins TRBV2 to TRBJ2-5; TRBD2 matches at 8 bases. With 5 bases clipped from V and 5 bases from J, the junction kept 10 bases outside the gene matches. Germline assignment: CDR1 SNHLY and CDR2 FYNNEI. The CDR3 consists of 15 residues. CDR3 nucleotide sequence: TGTGCCAGCAGTCCTTCCCCGGGGGGGGGTGAGACCCAGTACTTC. Its translation: CASSPSPGGGETQYF.

Details on this clone: Distinct nucleotide sequences in the sample also encode this CDR3. V usage is TRBV28 and J usage is TRBJ2-7; 9 bases map to TRBD2. Trimming took 11 bases from V and 5 from J; bases not matched to a gene: 10. Germline values: CDR1 MDHEN, CDR2 SYDVKM. This CDR3 comprises 13 residues. In DNA, the CDR3 is TGTGCCTCGGGGGCGGGAGGGCTCAACGAGCAGTACTTC. Its translation: CASGAGGLNEQYF.

The J gene is TRBJ2-7, the V gene TRBV6-5; D is unclear. Germline V gene sequence: CDR1 MNHEY, CDR2 SVGAGI. V was cut by 4 bases and J by 0 bases, with 4 bases left in between. This CDR3 has 12 amino acids. DNA of the CDR3: TGTGCCAGCAGTTCCAGCTCCTACGAGCAGTACTTC. It specifies CASSSSSYEQYF.

The gene calls are TRBV29-1 and TRBJ2-7, with TRBD1 matching over 9 bases. The germline CDR1 and CDR2 sequences are SQVTM and ANQGSEA. The CDR3 runs to 14 residues. After removal of 6 bases from V and 3 bases from J, the junction contained 9 bases not matched to a gene. CDR3 nucleotide sequence: TGCAGCGTGCTCTCCGGGACAGGGATCTACGAGCAGTACTTC. Its protein product is CSVLSGTGIYEQYF.

The gene calls are TRBV14 and TRBJ2-3; 9 bases fit TRBD1. This CDR3 contains 21 residues. The germline V gene has CDR1 SGHDN and CDR2 FVKESK. Losses at the gene ends were 4 bases for V and 1 base for J; bases not matched to a gene: 21. For the CDR3, the DNA is TGTGCCAGCAGCCTCTATCGGACCGGGACAGGGCCACTTTCGGGCACAGATACGCAGTATTTT. Its translation: CASSLYRTGTGPLSGTDTQYF.

This chain links TRBV27 with TRBJ2-5; 8 bases are a match to TRBD2. Germline trimming cut 5 bases from V and 3 bases from J; bases unmatched to any gene: 11. The germline V gene has CDR1 MNHEY and CDR2 SMNVEV (reference sequence). The CDR3 contains 16 residues. The CDR3 is CASSRGTSFREETQYF. CDR3 DNA sequence: TGTGCCAGCAGTAGAGGGACTAGTTTTAGGGAAGAGACCCAGTACTTC.

This clone occurred many times. The chain recombines TRBV20-1 with TRBJ1-1; a weak D match, TRBD1 (5 bases). Trimming removed 1 base from V and 7 bases from J, with 7 bases in between. This CDR3 is built from 11 residues. Per germline, CDR1 DFQATT and CDR2 SNEGSKA (reference sequence). CDR3 sequence (DNA): TGCAGTGCTAGAGGGACAATTGAAGCTTTCTTT. This translates into CSARGTIEAFF.

The V gene is TRBV9, the J gene TRBJ2-3; D unclear. CDR3 length equals 14 residues. CDR1 and CDR2 (germline): SGDLS, YYNGEE. Trimming removed 6 bases from V and 0 bases from J, with 11 bases in between. CDR3 amino acids: CASNPGGSTDTQYF. CDR3 bases: TGTGCCAGCAACCCAGGCGGCAGCACAGATACGCAGTATTTT.

The chain combines TRBV5-1 with TRBJ1-2; 11 bases line up with TRBD1. V shed 0 bases and J 0 bases; nucleotides not matched to a gene: 13. The germline V gene has CDR1 SGHRS and CDR2 YFSETQ. The CDR3 consists of 20 residues. CDR3: CASSLAGESGQGVTNYGYTF. The CDR3 DNA sequence: TGCGCCAGCAGCTTGGCGGGAGAATCGGGACAGGGGGTTACTAACTATGGCTACACCTTC.

This clone has a single count. The chain uses TRBV20-1 and TRBJ1-1; D uncertain. CDR1 is DFQATT and CDR2 is SNEGSKA in the germline V gene (reference sequence). There are 10 residues in the CDR3. Deletions cut 7 bases from V and 2 bases from J, with 5 bases between. This CDR3 reads CSVANTEAFF. In DNA form, the CDR3 reads TGCAGTGTTGCCAACACTGAAGCTTTCTTT.

The chain uses TRBV11-2 and TRBJ1-4, with D possibly TRBD1 on 5 matching bases. The CDR3 consists of 17 residues. Germline V gene lookup returns CDR1 SGHAT and CDR2 FQNNGV. V was clipped by 5 bases and J by 6 bases, with 22 bases between them. The CDR3 sequence is CASSPGTGGSGHEKLFF. CDR3 DNA: TGTGCCAGCAGCCCTGGGACTGGAGGGTCCGGCCATGAAAAACTGTTTTTT.

This chain joins TRBV30 and TRBJ1-5; D remains ambiguous. Germline V lookup: CDR1 GTSNPN, CDR2 SVGIG (reference sequence). CDR3 length: 15 residues. V shed 2 bases and J shed 2 bases, with 13 bases lying between them. The CDR3: CAWSMSAVGNQPQHF. CDR3 nucleotides: TGTGCCTGGAGTATGTCTGCAGTGGGCAATCAGCCCCAGCATTTT.

The chain has TRBV10-3 and TRBJ1-1, with D possibly TRBD1 on 5 matching bases. Germline V gene sequence: CDR1 ENHRY, CDR2 SYGVKD. The CDR3 extends over 13 amino acids. Trimming cost V 11 bases and J 6 bases, with 19 bases left between them. The CDR3 nucleotides read TGTGCCTCTCAAACGGGACCCCGGGCTGAAGCTTTCTTT. Translation gives CASQTGPRAEAFF.

This chain's CDR3 is CARRRRDRGLEGSEKLFF. As DNA, the CDR3 is TGTGCCAGAAGACGCCGGGACAGGGGGCTTGAGGGTAGTGAAAAACTGTTTTTT. The V call is TRBV5-3, the J call TRBJ1-4, with 12 bases identical to TRBD1. TRBV5-3 is recorded as an ORF, its role being uncertain. CDR3 length: 18 amino acids. J was trimmed by 7 bases and V by 5 bases; bases with no gene match: 15.